The present entry profiles one TCR beta chain with its context. Using immunoSEQ multiplex PCR, the repertoire was profiled, and TCRdb retains in-frame clones only, with some absent. The sample includes 45,000 to 55,000 clones, roughly 96% of them seen just once. The data derive from a study of T cells after somatic rescue of genetic block. Germline-derived CDR1 and CDR2 are SEHNR and FQNEAQ (reference sequence). V was trimmed by 3 bases and J by 2 bases, leaving 4 bases between them. This CDR3 is built from 12 residues. The sequence was collected from a child younger than two. Sample: peripheral blood mononuclear cells (PBMCs). The rearrangement joins TRBV7-9 to TRBJ1-2; D is ambiguous. The CDR3 loop reads CASSFPNYGYTF. The DNA for the CDR3 is TGTGCCAGCAGCTTTCCAAACTATGGCTACACCTTC.